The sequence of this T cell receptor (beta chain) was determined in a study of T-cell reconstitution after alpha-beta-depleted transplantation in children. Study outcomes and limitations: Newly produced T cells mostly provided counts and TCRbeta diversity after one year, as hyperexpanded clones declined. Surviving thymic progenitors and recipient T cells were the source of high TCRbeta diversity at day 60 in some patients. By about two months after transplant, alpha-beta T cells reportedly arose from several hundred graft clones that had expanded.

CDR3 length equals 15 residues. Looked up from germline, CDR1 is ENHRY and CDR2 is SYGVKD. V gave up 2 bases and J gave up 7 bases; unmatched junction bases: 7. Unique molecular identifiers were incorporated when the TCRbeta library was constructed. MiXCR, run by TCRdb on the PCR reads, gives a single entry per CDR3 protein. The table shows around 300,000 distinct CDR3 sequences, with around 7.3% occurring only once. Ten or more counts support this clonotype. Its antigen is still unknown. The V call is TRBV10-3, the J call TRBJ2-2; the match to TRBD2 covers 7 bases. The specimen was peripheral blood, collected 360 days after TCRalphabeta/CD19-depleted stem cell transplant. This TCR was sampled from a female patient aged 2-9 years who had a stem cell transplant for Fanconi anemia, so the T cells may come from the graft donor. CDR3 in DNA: TGTGCCATCAGTGAGGGACTAGTTACCTACGGGGAGCTGTTTTTT. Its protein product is CAISEGLVTYGELFF.